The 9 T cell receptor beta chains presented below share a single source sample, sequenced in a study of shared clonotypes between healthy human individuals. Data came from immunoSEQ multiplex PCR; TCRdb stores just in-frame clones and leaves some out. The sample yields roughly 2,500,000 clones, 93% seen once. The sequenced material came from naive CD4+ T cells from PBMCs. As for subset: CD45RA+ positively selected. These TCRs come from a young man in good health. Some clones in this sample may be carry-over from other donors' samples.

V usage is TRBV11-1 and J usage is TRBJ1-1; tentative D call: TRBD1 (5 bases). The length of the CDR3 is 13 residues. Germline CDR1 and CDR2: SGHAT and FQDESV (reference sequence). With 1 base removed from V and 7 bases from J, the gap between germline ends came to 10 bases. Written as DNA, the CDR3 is TGTGCCAGCAGCTTAGATCTGAGGGGTGAAGCTTTCTTT. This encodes CASSLDLRGEAFF.

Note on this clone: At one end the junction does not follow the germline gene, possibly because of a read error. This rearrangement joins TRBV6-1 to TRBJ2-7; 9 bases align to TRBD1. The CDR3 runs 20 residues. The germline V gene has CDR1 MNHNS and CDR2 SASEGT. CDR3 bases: TGTGCCAGCAGTGAACGCATAAAAATGAATCCGGGACAGGGCTCCCACGAGCAGTACTTC. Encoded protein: CASSERIKMNPGQGSHEQYF.

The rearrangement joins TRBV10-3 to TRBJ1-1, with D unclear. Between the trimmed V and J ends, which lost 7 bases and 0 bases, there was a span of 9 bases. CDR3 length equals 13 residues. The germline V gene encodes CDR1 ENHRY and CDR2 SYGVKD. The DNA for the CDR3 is TGTGCCATCATGAGGTCCTTGAACACTGAAGCTTTCTTT. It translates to CAIMRSLNTEAFF.

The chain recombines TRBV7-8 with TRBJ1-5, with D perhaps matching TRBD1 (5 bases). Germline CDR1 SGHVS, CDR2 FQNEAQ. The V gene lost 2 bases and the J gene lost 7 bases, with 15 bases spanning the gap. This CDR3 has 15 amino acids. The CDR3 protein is CASSLSSGAHQPQHF. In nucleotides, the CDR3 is TGTGCCAGCAGCTTAAGTTCCGGGGCACACCAGCCCCAGCATTTT.

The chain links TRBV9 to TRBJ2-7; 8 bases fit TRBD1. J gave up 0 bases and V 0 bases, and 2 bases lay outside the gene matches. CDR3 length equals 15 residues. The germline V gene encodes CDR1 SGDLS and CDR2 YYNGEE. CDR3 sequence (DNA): TGTGCCAGCAGCGTAGAGACAGGGGACTCCTACGAGCAGTACTTC. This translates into CASSVETGDSYEQYF.

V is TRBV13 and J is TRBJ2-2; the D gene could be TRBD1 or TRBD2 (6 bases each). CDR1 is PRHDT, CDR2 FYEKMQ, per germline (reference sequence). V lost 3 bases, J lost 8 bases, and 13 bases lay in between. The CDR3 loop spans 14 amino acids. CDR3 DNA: TGTGCCAGCAGCTTTTCGGGGGCCAGGGGGGAGCTGTTTTTT. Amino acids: CASSFSGARGELFF.

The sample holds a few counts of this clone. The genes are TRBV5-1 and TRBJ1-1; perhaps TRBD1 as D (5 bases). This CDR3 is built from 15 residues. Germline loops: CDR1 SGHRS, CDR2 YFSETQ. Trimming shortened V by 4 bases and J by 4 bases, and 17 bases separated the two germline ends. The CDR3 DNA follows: TGCGCCAGCAGCCCCTTAGGACAAAGCGGCACTGAAGCTTTCTTT. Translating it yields CASSPLGQSGTEAFF.

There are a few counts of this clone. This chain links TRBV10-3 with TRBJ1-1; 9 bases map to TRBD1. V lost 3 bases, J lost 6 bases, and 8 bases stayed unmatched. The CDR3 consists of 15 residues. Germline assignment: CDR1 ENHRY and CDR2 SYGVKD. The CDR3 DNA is TGTGCCATCAGTGAAGACTGGACAGGGGATGCTGAAGCTTTCTTT. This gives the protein CAISEDWTGDAEAFF.

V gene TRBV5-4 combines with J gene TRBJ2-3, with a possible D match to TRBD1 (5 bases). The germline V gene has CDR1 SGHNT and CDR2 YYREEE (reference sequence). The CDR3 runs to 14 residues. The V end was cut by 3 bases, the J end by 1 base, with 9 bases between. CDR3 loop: CASSSEQGTDTQYF. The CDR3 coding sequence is TGTGCCAGCAGCTCAGAACAGGGCACAGATACGCAGTATTTT. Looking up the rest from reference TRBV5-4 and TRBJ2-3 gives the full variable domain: ETGVTQSPTHLIKTRGQQVTLRCSSQSGHNTVSWYQQALGQGPQFIFQYYREEENGRGNFPPRFSGLQFPNYSSELNVNALELDDSALYLCASSSEQGTDTQYFGPGTRLTVL.